The clone carrying this TCR beta chain was counted only a few times. Cohorts were determined from participant-reported clinical history. Germline CDR1 is LNHDA and CDR2 is SQIVND (reference sequence). This CDR3 comprises 14 residues. Trimming shortened V by 8 bases and J by 3 bases, and 17 bases separated the two germline ends. These data originate in a study of blood T cell repertoires in COVID-19. Study background: Nucleic acid was either cDNA or gDNA, and it came from T cells, B-cell-depleted T cells, or PBMCs.

TCRdb keeps only in-frame clones here, not all; method: immunoSEQ multiplex PCR. The sample lists 250,000 to 350,000 clones; 90% were seen once. The receptor comes from a woman under 30 with acute COVID-19. The gene calls are TRBV19 and TRBJ2-7, with a weak D call TRBD2 (6 bases). Sequenced: PBMCs or T cells enriched from blood (not recorded which). CDR3 sequence reads: CASSAGTGRYEQYF. CDR3 DNA: TGTGCCAGTTCCGCCGGGACTGGACGCTACGAGCAGTACTTC. Variable domain in full (rest from reference TRBV19 and TRBJ2-7): DGGITQSPKYLFRKEGQNVTLSCEQNLNHDAMYWYRQDPGQGLRLIYYSQIVNDFQKGDIAEGYSVSREKKESFPLTVTSAQKNPTAFYLCASSAGTGRYEQYFGPGTRLTVT.